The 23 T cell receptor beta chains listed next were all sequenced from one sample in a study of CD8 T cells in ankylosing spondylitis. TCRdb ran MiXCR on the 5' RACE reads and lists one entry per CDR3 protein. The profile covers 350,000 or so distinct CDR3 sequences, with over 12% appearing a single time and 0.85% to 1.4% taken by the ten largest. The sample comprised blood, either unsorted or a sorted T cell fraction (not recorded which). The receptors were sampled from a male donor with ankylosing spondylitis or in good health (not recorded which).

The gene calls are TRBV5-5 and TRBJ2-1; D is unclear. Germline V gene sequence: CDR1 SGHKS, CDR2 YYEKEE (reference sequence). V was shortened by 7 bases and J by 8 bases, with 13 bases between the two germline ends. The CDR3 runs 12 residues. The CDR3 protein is CASRHEPYEQFF. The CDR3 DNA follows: TGTGCCAGCCGACATGAACCGTATGAGCAGTTCTTC.

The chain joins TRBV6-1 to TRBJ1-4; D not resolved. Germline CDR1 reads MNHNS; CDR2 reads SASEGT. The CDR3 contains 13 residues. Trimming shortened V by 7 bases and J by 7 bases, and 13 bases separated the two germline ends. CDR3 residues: CASTGRWGEKLFF. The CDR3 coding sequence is TGTGCCAGCACGGGCAGATGGGGTGAAAAACTGTTTTTT.

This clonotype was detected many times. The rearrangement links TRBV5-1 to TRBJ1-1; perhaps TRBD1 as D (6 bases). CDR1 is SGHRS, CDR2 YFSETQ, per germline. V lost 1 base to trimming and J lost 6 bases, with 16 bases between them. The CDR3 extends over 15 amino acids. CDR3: CASSLIGGGESEAFF. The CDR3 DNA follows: TGCGCCAGCAGCTTGATCGGAGGGGGAGAGTCTGAAGCTTTCTTT.

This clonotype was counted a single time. CDR3 bases: TGTGCCAGCGGCCGGGCAGAGGGCTACGAGCAGTACTTC. It encodes CASGRAEGYEQYF. The gene calls are TRBV27 and TRBJ2-7; D perhaps matches TRBD2 (5 bases). The V and J ends lost 8 bases and 3 bases respectively, with 14 bases between them. The CDR3 totals 13 residues. Germline V gene lookup returns CDR1 MNHEY and CDR2 SMNVEV (reference sequence).

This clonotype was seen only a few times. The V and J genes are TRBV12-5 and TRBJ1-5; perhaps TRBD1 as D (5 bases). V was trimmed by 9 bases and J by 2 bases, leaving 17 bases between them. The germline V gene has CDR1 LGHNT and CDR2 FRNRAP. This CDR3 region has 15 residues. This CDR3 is CARLGQSGRNQPQHF. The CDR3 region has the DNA TGTGCTAGACTGGGGCAGTCAGGACGCAATCAGCCCCAGCATTTT. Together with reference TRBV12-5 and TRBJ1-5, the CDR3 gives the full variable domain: DARVTQTPRHKVTEMGQEVTMRCQPILGHNTVFWYRQTMMQGLELLAYFRNRAPLDDSGMPKDRFSAEMPDATLATLKIQPSEPRDSAVYFCARLGQSGRNQPQHFGDGTRLSIL.

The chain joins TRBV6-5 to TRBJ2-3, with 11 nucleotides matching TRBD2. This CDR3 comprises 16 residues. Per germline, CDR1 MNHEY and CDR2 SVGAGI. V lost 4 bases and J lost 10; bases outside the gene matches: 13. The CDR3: CASSSTLAGGPGAQYF. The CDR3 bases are TGTGCCAGCAGTTCCACTCTAGCGGGGGGCCCAGGGGCGCAGTATTTT.

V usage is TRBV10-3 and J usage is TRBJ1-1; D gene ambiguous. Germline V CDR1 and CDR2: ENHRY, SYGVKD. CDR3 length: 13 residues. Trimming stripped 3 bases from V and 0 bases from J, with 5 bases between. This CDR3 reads CAISDQLNTEAFF. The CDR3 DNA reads TGTGCCATCAGTGATCAACTGAACACTGAAGCTTTCTTT.

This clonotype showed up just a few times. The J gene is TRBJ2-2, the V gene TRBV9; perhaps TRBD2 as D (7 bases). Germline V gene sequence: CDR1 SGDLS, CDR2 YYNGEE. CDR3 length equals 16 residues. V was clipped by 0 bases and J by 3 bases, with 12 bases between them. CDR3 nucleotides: TGTGCCAGCAGCGTAGGACGGGGGGCAGACACCGGGGAGCTGTTTTTT. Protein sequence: CASSVGRGADTGELFF.

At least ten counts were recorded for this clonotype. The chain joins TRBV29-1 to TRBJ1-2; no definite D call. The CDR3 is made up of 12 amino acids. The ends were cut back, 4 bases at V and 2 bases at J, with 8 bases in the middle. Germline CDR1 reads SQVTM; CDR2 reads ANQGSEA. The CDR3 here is CSVVIQNYGYTF. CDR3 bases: TGCAGCGTTGTAATACAGAACTATGGCTACACCTTC.

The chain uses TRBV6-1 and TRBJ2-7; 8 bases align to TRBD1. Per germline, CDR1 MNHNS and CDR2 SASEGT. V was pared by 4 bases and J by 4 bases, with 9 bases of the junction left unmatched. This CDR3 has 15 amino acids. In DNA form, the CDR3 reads TGTGCCAGCAGTGGGAGGCAGGGGGCGAGTTACGAGCAGTACTTC. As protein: CASSGRQGASYEQYF.

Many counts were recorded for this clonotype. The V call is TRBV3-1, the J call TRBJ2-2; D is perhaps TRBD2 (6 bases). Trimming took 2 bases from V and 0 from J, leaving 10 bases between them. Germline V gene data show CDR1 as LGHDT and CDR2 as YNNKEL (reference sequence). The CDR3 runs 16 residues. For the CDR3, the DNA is TGTGCCAGCAGCCAACTGGCGGGGTCGAACACCGGGGAGCTGTTTTTT. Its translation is CASSQLAGSNTGELFF. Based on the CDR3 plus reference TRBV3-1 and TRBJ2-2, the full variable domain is DTAVSQTPKYLVTQMGNDKSIKCEQNLGHDTMYWYKQDSKKFLKIMFSYNNKELIINETVPNRFSPKSPDKAHLNLHINSLELGDSAVYFCASSQLAGSNTGELFFGEGSRLTVL.

The CDR3 region is CASSEAFLKLFF. CDR3 in DNA: TGTGCCAGCAGTGAAGCATTCCTAAAACTGTTTTTT. The chain recombines TRBV6-1 with TRBJ1-4; D unclear. The germline V and J ends were trimmed by 0 bases and 10 bases, with 6 bases remaining between them. CDR3 length equals 12 residues. Germline V CDR1 and CDR2: MNHNS, SASEGT.

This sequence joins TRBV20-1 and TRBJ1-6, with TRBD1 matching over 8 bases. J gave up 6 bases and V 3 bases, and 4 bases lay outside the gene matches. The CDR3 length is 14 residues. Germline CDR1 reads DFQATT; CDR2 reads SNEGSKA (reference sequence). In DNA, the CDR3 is TGCAGTGCTAGTGTAGACAGGGGTAATTCACCCCTCCACTTT. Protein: CSASVDRGNSPLHF.

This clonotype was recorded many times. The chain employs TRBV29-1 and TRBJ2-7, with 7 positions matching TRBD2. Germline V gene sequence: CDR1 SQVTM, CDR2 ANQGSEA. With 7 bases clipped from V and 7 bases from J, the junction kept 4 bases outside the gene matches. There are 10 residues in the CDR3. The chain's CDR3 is CSAGAGEQYF. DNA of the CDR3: TGCAGCGCTGGAGCGGGGGAGCAGTACTTC.

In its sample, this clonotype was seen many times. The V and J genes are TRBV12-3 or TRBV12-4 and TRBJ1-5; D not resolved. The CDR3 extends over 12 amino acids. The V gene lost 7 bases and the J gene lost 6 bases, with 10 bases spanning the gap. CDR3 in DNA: TGTGCCAGCACTCTACTTGGTCAGCCCCAGCATTTT. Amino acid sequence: CASTLLGQPQHF.

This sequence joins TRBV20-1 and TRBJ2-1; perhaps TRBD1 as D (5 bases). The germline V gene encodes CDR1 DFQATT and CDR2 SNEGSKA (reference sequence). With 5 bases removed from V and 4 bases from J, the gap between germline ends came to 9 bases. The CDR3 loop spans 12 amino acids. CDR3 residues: CSAGRGYNEQFF. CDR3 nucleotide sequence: TGCAGTGCTGGTAGGGGATACAATGAGCAGTTCTTC.

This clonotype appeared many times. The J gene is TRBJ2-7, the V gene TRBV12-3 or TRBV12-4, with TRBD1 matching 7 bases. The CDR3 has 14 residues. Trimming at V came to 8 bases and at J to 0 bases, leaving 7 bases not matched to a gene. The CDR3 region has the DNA TGTGCCAGCTCCCGACAGGGTAGCTCCTACGAGCAGTACTTC. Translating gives CASSRQGSSYEQYF.

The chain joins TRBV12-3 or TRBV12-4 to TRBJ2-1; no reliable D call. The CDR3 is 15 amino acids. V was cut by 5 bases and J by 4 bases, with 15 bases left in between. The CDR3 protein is CASSPRGGYYNEQFF. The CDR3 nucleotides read TGTGCCAGCAGTCCCCGAGGTGGGTATTACAATGAGCAGTTCTTC.

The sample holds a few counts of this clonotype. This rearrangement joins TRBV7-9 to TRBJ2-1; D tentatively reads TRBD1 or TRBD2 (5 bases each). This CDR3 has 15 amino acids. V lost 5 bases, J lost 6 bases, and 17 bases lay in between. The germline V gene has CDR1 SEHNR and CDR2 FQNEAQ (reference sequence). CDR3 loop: CASSPPLGETNEQFF. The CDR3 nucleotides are TGTGCCAGCAGCCCCCCCCTGGGGGAGACCAATGAGCAGTTCTTC.

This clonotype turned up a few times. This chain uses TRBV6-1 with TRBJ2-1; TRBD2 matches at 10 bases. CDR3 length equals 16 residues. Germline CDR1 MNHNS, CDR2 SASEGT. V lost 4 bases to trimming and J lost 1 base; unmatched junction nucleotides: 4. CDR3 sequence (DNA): TGTGCCAGCAGTGTCACTAGCGGGACTTCCTACAATGAGCAGTTCTTC. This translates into CASSVTSGTSYNEQFF.

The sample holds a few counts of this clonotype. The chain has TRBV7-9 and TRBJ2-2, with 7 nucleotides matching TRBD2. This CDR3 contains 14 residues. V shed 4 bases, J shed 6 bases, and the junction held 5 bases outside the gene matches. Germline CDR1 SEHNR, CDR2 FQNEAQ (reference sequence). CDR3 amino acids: CASSSTSWAGELFF. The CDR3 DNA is TGTGCCAGCAGCTCGACTAGCTGGGCCGGGGAGCTGTTTTTT.

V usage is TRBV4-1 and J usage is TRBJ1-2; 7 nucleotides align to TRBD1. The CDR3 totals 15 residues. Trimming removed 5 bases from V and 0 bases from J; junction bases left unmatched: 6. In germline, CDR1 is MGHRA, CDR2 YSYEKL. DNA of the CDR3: TGCGCCAGCAGCTCACGAACAGGGGCTAACTATGGCTACACCTTC. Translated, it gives CASSSRTGANYGYTF.

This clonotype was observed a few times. Written as DNA, the CDR3 is TGTGCCAGCAGATTGTCGGGGCCGCACACAGATACGCAGTATTTT. It codes for CASRLSGPHTDTQYF. The chain has TRBV7-9 and TRBJ2-3; D may correspond to TRBD1 or TRBD2 (5 bases each). The CDR3 has 15 residues. V lost 6 bases and J lost 2, with 15 bases in between. CDR1 is SEHNR and CDR2 is FQNEAQ in the germline V gene (reference sequence).